This T cell receptor (beta chain) was observed in a study of CD8 T cells in Susac syndrome. Sequencing of TCR beta covered CD8+ and CD4+ T cells obtained from blood. Random-hexamer reverse transcription was applied to roughly 0.5 to 1 ug RNA. Via MiXCR, TCRdb re-called the immunoSEQ multiplex PCR reads, giving one row per CDR3 protein. Of more than 150,000 distinct CDR3 sequences in the sample, approximately 94% were seen once. The V segment lost 0 bases and the J segment 4 bases; nucleotides outside the gene matches: 7. CDR3 length equals 17 residues. Germline V lookup: CDR1 SGHAT, CDR2 FQNNGV. Points on this clonotype: Its antigen is currently unknown.

Broader study findings: In Susac patients, clonal expansion was not detected in CD4+ cells.

Sequenced material: CD4+ T cells from PBMCs. This clonotype was obtained from a human donor with Susac syndrome. The chain has TRBV11-2 and TRBJ2-1; 9 bases agree with TRBD2. DNA of the CDR3: TGTGCCAGCAGCTTAGATCAGGCTAGCGGGGCATACAATGAGCAGTTCTTC. Translation: CASSLDQASGAYNEQFF.